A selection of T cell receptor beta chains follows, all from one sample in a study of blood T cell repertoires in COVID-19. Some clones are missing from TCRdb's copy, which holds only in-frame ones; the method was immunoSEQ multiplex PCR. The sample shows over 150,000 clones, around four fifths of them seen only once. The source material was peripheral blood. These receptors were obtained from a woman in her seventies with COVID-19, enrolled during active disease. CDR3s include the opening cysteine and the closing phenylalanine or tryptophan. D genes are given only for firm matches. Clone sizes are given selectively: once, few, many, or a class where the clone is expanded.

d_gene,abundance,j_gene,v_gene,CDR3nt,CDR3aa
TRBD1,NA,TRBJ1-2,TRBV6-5,TGTGCCAGCAGGATGGACAGGGATAACTATGGCTACACCTTC,CASRMDRDNYGYTF
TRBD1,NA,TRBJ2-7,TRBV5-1,TGCGCCAGCAGCTTGGGGCCGGGACAGGGGGCCTGGGAGCAGTACTTC,CASSLGPGQGAWEQYF
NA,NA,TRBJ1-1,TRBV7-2,TGTGCCAGCAGCTTACGCCAGGGGACTGAAGCTTTCTTT,CASSLRQGTEAFF
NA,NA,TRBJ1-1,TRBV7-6,TGTGCCAGCAGCTTAGAGAGGGGGGGCGAGGCTTTCTTT,CASSLERGGEAFF
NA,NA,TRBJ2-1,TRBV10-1,TGCGCCAGCAGTGAGTCTCAAACTAGTCAGTTCTTC,CASSESQTSQFF
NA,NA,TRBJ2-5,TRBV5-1,TGCGCCAGCAGCGAACAGGGTCGGGAGACCCAGTACTTC,CASSEQGRETQYF
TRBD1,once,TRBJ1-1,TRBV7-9,TGTGCCAGCAGCCCAGGACAGGGCAACACTGAAGCTTTCTTT,CASSPGQGNTEAFF
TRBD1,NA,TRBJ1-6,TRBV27,TGTGCCAGCAGTAACTACCGGGACAGCAATTCACCCCTCCACTTT,CASSNYRDSNSPLHF
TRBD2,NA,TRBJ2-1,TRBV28,TGTGCCAGCAGTTCCCTTATGGGCGGGAGAAACAATGAGCAGTTCTTC,CASSSLMGGRNNEQFF
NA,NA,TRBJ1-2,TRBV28,TGTGCCAGCAGTTCTACAAACAGGGATGGCTACACCTTC,CASSSTNRDGYTF
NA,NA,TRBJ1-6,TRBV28,TGTGCCAGCAGGCGGGACGCCGGAGGTGGTTCACCCCTCCACTTT,CASRRDAGGGSPLHF
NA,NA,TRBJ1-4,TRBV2,TGTGCCAGCAGTGCAAACAGCCCAGGTGCCCGCCGTGAAAAACTGTTTTTT,CASSANSPGARREKLFF
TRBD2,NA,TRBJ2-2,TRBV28,TGTGCCAGCAGAAAGGGCGGGGGCACCGGGGAGCTGTTTTTT,CASRKGGGTGELFF
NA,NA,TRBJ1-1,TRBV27,TGTGCCAGCAGTTCTCTCGACTGGGTTGGAAACACTGAAGCTTTCTTT,CASSSLDWVGNTEAFF
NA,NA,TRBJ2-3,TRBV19,TGTGCCAGTAGTATAGGAGCGGACCCGGATACGCAGTATTTT,CASSIGADPDTQYF
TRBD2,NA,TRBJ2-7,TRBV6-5,TGTGCCAGCAGTTACCGGACTAGCGGCTACGAGCAGTACTTC,CASSYRTSGYEQYF
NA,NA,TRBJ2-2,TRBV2,TGTGCCAGCAGTGAAGAGACACCGAACACCGGGGAGCTGTTTTTT,CASSEETPNTGELFF
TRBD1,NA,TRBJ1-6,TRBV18,TGTGCCAGCTCACCACCGGGACAGGTTAATTCACCCCTCCACTTT,CASSPPGQVNSPLHF
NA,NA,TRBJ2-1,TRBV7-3,TGTGCCAGCAGCTTAAAACGCGCCGCGAGCTCCTACAATGAGCAGTTCTTC,CASSLKRAASSYNEQFF
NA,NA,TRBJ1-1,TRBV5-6,TGTGCCAGCAGCTGGCAGGGGCACACTGAAGCTTTCTTT,CASSWQGHTEAFF
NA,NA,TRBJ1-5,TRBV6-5,TGTGCCAGCACCGCAGGGTCAGGGCAGCCCCAGCATTTT,CASTAGSGQPQHF
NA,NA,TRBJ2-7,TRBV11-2,TGTGCCAGCAGCTTCCGTGACGCAGGGCCCTCCTACGAGCAGTACTTC,CASSFRDAGPSYEQYF
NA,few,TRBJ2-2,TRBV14,TGTGCCAGCAGCCCCCTCCGGGACTTCACCGGGGAGCTGTTTTTT,CASSPLRDFTGELFF
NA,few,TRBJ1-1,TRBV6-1,TGTGCCAGCAGTGAAGGGGATTGGAGGACTGAAGCTTTCTTT,CASSEGDWRTEAFF
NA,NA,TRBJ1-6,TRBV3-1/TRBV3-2,TGTGCCAGCAGCCAATGGGCAGGCTCCTATAATTCACCCCTCCACTTT,CASSQWAGSYNSPLHF
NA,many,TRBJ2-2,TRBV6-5,TGTGCCAGCCAAACTACCGGGGAGCTGTTTTTT,CASQTTGELFF
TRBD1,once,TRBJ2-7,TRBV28,TGTGCCAGCAGTCCGACCGAGGGACAGAAGGACTACGAGCAGTACTTC,CASSPTEGQKDYEQYF
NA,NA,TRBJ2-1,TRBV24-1,TGTGCCACCAGTCAGCCGTCGGGCTCCTACAATGAGCAGTTCTTC,CATSQPSGSYNEQFF
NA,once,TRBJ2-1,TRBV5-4,TGTGCCAGCAGACTCCCGTCGACTCCTAGCTCCTACAATGAGCAGTTCTTC,CASRLPSTPSSYNEQFF
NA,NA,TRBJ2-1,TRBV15,TGTGCCACCAGCAGAGATCTTCACTACCCGGTTGAGCAGTTCTTC,CATSRDLHYPVEQFF
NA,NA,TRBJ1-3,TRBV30,TGTGCCTGGAGCAGAGGAGGGCGCGTCGGCACCATATATTTT,CAWSRGGRVGTIYF
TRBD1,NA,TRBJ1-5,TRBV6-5,TGTGCCAGTGGTACCGGGACAGGGGTCTCTCAGCCCCAGCATTTT,CASGTGTGVSQPQHF
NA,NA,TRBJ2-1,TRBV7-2,TGTGCCAGCAGCACGGACCAGCGGTATTCCAATGAGCAGTTCTTC,CASSTDQRYSNEQFF
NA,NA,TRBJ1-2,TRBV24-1,TGTGCCACCAGTGTGCGGGGTAGGGGCTACACCTTC,CATSVRGRGYTF
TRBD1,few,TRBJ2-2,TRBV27,TGTGCCAGCAGTTTGTACGCCGGGACAGGGAACACCGGGGAGCTGTTTTTT,CASSLYAGTGNTGELFF
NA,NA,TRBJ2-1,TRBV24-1,TGTGCCACCCGCGGACTGGCTAATGAGCAGTTCTTC,CATRGLANEQFF
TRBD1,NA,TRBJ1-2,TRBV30,TGTGCCTGGAGCTCTGGGACAGGGGTTGGCTACACCTTC,CAWSSGTGVGYTF
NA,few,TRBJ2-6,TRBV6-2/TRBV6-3,TGTGCCAGCAGCGACAGAACCTCTGGGGCCAACGTCCTGACTTTC,CASSDRTSGANVLTF
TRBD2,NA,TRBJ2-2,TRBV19,TGTGCCAGTATCCCCGCTAGCGGGAGGGCAGGGACCGGGGAGCTGTTTTTT,CASIPASGRAGTGELFF
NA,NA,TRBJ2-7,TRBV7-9,TGTGCCAGCAGCTTAGCGCTCGGGCGGGACCCCTACGAGCAGTACTTC,CASSLALGRDPYEQYF
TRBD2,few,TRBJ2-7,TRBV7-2,TGTGCCAGCAGCTTAGTAGCGGGAGGGTACAGTCCCTACGAGCAGTACTTC,CASSLVAGGYSPYEQYF
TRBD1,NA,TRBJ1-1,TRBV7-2,TGTGCCAGCAGCGCGGACAGGGGGCCGTTGTCAGCTTTCTTT,CASSADRGPLSAFF
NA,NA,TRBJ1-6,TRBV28,TGTGCCAGCAGACCCGGGACAACCTATAATTCACCCCTCCACTTT,CASRPGTTYNSPLHF
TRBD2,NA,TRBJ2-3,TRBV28,TGTGCCAGCAGTTTGGGCAGGGACTACCAAATAACAGATACGCAGTATTTT,CASSLGRDYQITDTQYF
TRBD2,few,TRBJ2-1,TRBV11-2,TGTGCCAGCAGCGTTCGACTAGCGGAATTCACCTACAATGAGCAGTTCTTC,CASSVRLAEFTYNEQFF
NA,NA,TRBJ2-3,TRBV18,TGTGCCAGCTCACCCTCTTCTAGCGCCCTCCGGGTAGATACGCAGTATTTT,CASSPSSSALRVDTQYF
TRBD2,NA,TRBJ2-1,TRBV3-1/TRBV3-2,TGTGCCAGCAGCCAAGACCTAGCGGGGGTAGACAATGAGCAGTTCTTC,CASSQDLAGVDNEQFF
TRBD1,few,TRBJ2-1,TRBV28,TGTGCCAGCAGTCTTGTCGGACAGGGCGAGGATGAGCAGTTCTTC,CASSLVGQGEDEQFF
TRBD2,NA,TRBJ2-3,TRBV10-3,TGTGCCATCAGTGGGACTAGCGGACGCACAGATACGCAGTATTTT,CAISGTSGRTDTQYF
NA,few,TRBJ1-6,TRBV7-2,TGTGCCAGCAGCTCCGGGCGGGGGCAGGCTAATTCACCCCTCCACTTT,CASSSGRGQANSPLHF
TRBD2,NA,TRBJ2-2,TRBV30,TGTGCCAGGGTAGCGGGAGCCGGGGAGCTGTTTTTT,CARVAGAGELFF
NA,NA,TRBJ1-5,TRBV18,TGTGCCAGCTCACCATCGAGGCAGATTGAGCCCCAGCATTTT,CASSPSRQIEPQHF
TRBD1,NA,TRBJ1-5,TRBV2,TGTGCCAGCAGCTTCGGACAGGGGAAGGGGCCCCAGCATTTT,CASSFGQGKGPQHF